This TCR beta chain stems from a study of cytomegalovirus exposure and HLA in healthy donors. On the study more broadly: The approximately 110 validation repertoires used a platform that matched the one used for the approximately 670 first-cohort repertoires, as a later analysis reported. Whole-study findings and limits: TCR beta chains numbering 164 were designated cytomegalovirus-associated.

TCRdb's table, derived via immunoSEQ multiplex PCR, lists solely in-frame clones and lacks some. This table holds 120,000 or so clones, roughly 90% found once. Among the 90 to 150 subjects of the validation cohort, separate from the 666-subject first cohort, were the donors. Remarks on this clone: Its cognate antigen is unknown.

There are 13 residues in the CDR3. Germline CDR1 KGHSH, CDR2 LQKENI. J lost 2 bases, V lost 3 bases, and 1 base had no gene match. This TCR was sampled from a man aged 30-40 years in good health and CMV-seronegative. The rearrangement uses TRBV18 and TRBJ2-7, with 7 bases lining up with TRBD1. The source material was PBMCs. CDR3 protein: CASSPQGAYEQYF. CDR3 DNA: TGTGCCAGCTCACCCCAGGGGGCCTACGAGCAGTACTTC.